The sequence of this T cell receptor (beta chain) was determined in a study of early T cells in non-severe SARS-CoV-2 infection. Overall study: Sequenced material consisted of bulk RNA (from unsorted whole blood), and chains were unpaired. Study results and caveats: Matching against VDJdb likely underestimated virus-specific expansions, favoring anti-spike CD8.

About this clonotype: Its target is unknown.

Germline values: CDR1 LGHDT, CDR2 YNNKEL (reference sequence). The V and J ends lost 2 bases and 5 bases respectively, with 7 bases between them. CDR3 length: 12 amino acids. Individual cDNA molecules were tagged with unique molecular identifiers. TCRdb re-analysed the 5' RACE reads in MiXCR, keeping a single row per CDR3 protein. The profile shows tens of thousands of distinct CDR3 sequences, under 4.5% of them singletons. The genes are TRBV3-1 and TRBJ2-7; the D is unclear. The sequence came from an adult who was a healthcare worker with PCR-confirmed SARS-CoV-2 infection or an uninfected control (not recorded which). The sequenced sample consisted of whole blood. This CDR3 is CASSQMRHEQYF. CDR3 nucleotides: TGTGCCAGCAGCCAAATGAGGCACGAGCAGTACTTC.